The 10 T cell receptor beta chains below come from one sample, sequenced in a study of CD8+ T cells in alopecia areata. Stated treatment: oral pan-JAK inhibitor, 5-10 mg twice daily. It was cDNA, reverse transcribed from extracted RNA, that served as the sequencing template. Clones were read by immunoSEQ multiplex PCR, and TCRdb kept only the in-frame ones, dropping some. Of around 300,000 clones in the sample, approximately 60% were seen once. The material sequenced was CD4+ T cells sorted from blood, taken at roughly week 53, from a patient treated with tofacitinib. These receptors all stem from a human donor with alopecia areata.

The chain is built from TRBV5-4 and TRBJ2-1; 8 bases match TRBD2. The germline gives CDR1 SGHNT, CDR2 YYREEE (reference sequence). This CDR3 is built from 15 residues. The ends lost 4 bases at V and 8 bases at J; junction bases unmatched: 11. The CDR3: CASSPQHAGGYEQFF. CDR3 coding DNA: TGTGCCAGCAGCCCACAGCATGCGGGGGGCTATGAGCAGTTCTTC.

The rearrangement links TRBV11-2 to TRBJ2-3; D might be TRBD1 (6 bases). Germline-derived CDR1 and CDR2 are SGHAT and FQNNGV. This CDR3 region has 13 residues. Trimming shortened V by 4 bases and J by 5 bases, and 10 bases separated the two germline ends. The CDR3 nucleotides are TGTGCCAGCAGCTCCGGACAGCTAGATACGCAGTATTTT. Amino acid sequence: CASSSGQLDTQYF. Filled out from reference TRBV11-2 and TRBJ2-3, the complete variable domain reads EAGVAQSPRYKIIEKRQSVAFWCNPISGHATLYWYQQILGQGPKLLIQFQNNGVVDDSQLPKDRFSAERLKGVDSTLKIQPAKLEDSAVYLCASSSGQLDTQYFGPGTRLTVL.

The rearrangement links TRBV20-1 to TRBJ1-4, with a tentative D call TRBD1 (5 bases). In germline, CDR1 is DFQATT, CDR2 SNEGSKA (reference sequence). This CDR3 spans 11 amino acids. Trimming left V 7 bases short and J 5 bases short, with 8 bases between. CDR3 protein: CSVEGNEKLFF. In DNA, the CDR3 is TGCAGTGTCGAGGGGAATGAAAAACTGTTTTTT.

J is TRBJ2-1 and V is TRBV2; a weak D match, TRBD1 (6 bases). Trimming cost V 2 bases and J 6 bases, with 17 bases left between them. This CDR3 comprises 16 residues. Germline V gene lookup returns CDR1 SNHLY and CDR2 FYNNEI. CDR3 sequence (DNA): TGTGCCAGCAGTGAAAGGCAGGGGATTAGAGTCAATGAGCAGTTCTTC. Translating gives CASSERQGIRVNEQFF.

The DNA for the CDR3 is TGCGCCAGCAGCACCGGCGGCAGGGTAGACGAAAAACTGTTTTTT. Translating gives CASSTGGRVDEKLFF. The chain employs TRBV5-1 and TRBJ1-4; D might be TRBD1 (5 bases). Deletions cut 4 bases from V and 8 bases from J, with 18 bases between. Germline V gene lookup returns CDR1 SGHRS and CDR2 YFSETQ. The CDR3 is made up of 15 amino acids.

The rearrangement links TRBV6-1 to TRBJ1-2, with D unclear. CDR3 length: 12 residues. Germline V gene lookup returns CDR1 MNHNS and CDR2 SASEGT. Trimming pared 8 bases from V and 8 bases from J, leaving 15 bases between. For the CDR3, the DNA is TGTGCCAGCCTAAACCTTAGGGAGGGCTACACCTTC. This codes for CASLNLREGYTF.

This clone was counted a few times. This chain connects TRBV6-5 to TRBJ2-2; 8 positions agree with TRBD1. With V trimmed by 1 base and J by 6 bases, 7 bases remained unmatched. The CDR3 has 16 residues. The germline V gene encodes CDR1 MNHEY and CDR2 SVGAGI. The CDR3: CASSYYRTGPAGELFF. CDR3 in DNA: TGTGCCAGCAGTTACTATAGGACAGGGCCCGCCGGGGAGCTGTTTTTT.

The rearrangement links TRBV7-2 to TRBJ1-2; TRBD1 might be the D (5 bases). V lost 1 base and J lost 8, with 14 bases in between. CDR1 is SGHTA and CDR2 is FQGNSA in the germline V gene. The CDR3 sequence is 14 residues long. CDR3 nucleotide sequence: TGTGCCAGCAGCTTAGAGGCAGGGCGAACGGGCTACACCTTC. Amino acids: CASSLEAGRTGYTF.

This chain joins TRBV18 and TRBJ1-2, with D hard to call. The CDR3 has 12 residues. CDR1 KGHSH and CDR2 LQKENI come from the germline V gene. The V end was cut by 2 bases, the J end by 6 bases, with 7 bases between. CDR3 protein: CASSPLGDGYTF. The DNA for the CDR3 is TGTGCCAGCTCACCATTGGGCGATGGCTACACCTTC. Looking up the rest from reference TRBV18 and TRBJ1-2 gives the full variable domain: NAGVMQNPRHLVRRRGQEARLRCSPMKGHSHVYWYRQLPEEGLKFMVYLQKENIIDESGMPKERFSAEFPKEGPSILRIQQVVRGDSAAYFCASSPLGDGYTFGSGTRLTVV.

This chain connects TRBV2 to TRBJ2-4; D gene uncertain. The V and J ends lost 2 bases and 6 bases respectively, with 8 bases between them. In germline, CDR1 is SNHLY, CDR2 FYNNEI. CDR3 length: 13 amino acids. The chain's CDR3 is CASSETASNIQYF. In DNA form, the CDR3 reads TGTGCCAGCAGTGAAACGGCCTCAAACATTCAGTACTTC.